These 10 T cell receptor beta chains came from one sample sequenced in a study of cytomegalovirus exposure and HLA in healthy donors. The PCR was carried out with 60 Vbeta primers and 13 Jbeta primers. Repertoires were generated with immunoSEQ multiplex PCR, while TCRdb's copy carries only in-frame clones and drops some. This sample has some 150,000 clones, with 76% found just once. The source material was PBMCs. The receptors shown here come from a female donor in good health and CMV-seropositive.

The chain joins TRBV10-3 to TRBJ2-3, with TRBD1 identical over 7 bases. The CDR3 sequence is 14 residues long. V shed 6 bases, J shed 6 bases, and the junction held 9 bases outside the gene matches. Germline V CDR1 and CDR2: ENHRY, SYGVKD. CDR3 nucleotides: TGTGCCATCAGGAGGGACAGTACCGTGGATACGCAGTATTTT. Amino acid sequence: CAIRRDSTVDTQYF.

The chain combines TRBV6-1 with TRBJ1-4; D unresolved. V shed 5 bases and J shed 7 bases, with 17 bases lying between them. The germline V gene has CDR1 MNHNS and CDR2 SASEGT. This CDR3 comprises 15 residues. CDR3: CASSMRHGLLEKLFF. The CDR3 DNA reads TGTGCCAGCAGTATGCGACACGGTTTGCTTGAAAAACTGTTTTTT.

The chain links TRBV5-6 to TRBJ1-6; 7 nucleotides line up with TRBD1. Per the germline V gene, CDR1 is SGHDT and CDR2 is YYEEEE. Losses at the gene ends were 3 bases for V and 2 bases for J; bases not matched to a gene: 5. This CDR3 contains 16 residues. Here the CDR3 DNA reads TGTGCCAGCAGCTACAGGGGATTCACCTATAATTCACCCCTCCACTTT. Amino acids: CASSYRGFTYNSPLHF.

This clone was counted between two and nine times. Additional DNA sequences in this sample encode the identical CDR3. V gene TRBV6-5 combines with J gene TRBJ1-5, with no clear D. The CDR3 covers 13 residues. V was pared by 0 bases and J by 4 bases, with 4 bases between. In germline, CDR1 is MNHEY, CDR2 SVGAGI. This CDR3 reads CASSYSRNQPQHF. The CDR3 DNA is TGTGCCAGCAGTTACTCGAGGAATCAGCCCCAGCATTTT.

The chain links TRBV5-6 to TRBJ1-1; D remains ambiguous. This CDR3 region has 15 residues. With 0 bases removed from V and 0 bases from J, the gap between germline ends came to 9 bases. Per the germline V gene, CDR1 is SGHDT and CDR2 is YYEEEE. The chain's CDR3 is CASSLGWSVNTEAFF. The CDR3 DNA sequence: TGTGCCAGCAGCTTGGGATGGAGTGTGAACACTGAAGCTTTCTTT.

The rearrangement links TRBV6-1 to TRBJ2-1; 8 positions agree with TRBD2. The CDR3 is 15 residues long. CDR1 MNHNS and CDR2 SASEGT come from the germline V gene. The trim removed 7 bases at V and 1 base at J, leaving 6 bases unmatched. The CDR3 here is CASTVGGGSYNEQFF. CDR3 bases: TGTGCCAGCACTGTCGGGGGGGGGTCCTACAATGAGCAGTTCTTC.

CDR3: CASSPRDRGPNTEAFF. As DNA, the CDR3 is TGTGCCAGCAGCCCCCGGGACAGGGGGCCGAACACTGAAGCTTTCTTT. The rearrangement joins TRBV7-9 to TRBJ1-1; 12 bases fit TRBD1. Germline values: CDR1 SEHNR, CDR2 FQNEAQ (reference sequence). The V and J ends lost 5 bases and 1 base, in that order; junction bases with no gene match: 5. The CDR3 extends over 16 amino acids.

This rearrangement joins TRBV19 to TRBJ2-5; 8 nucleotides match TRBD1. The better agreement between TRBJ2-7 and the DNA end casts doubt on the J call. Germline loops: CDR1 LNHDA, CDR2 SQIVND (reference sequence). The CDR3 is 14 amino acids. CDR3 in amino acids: CATGLTGESYEQYF. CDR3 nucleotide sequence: TGTGCCACCGGATTGACAGGGGAGTCGTACGAGCAGTACTTC.

CDR3 nucleotides: TGTGCCAGCAGCACAGCTAGCGGAGCCTACAATGAGCAGTTCTTC. Amino acid sequence: CASSTASGAYNEQFF. This chain uses TRBV11-2 with TRBJ2-1; 7 nucleotides match TRBD2. Germline V gene lookup returns CDR1 SGHAT and CDR2 FQNNGV. This CDR3 region has 15 residues. V was clipped by 5 bases and J by 2 bases; unmatched bases: 6.

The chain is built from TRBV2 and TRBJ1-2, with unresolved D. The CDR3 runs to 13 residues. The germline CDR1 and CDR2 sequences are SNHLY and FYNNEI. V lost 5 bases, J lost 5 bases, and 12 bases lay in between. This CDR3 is CASSLLESYGYTF. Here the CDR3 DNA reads TGTGCCAGCAGTTTGCTAGAGAGTTATGGCTACACCTTC.